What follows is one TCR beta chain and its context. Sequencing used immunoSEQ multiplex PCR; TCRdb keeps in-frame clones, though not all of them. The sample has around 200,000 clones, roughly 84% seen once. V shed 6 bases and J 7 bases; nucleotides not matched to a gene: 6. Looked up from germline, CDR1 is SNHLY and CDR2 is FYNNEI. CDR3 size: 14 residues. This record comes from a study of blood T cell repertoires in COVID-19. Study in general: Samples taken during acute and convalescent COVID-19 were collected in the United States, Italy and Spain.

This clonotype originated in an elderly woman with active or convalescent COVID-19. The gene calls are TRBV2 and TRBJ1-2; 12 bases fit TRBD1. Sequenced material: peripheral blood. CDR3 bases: TGTGCCAGCAGGGGACAGGGGGCACCCTCTGGCTACACCTTC. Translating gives CASRGQGAPSGYTF.